What follows are 20 T cell receptor beta chains derived from one specimen sequenced in a study of T cells after yellow fever vaccination. TCRdb itself ran the 5' RACE reads through MiXCR, one entry per CDR3 protein. Found here are about 320,000 distinct CDR3 sequences, 3.5% to 4.5% of them singletons; the top ten hold less than 20%. The sample here was PBMCs, taken 15 days after the yellow fever booster vaccination. The receptors stem from a man between 18 and 35 years old who received the YFV17D yellow fever vaccine.

This clonotype has at least ten counts. The chain links TRBV7-6 to TRBJ1-4; D may be TRBD1 (5 bases). This CDR3 has 15 amino acids. Germline-derived CDR1 and CDR2 are SGHVS and FNYEAQ. V was clipped by 2 bases and J by 7 bases, with 14 bases between them. In DNA, the CDR3 is TGTGCCAGCAGCTTATTACAGGAGGGTTTTGAAAAACTGTTTTTT. Protein sequence: CASSLLQEGFEKLFF. The full variable domain, completed using reference TRBV7-6 and TRBJ1-4, is GAGVSQSPRYKVTKRGQDVALRCDPISGHVSLYWYRQALGQGPEFLTYFNYEAQQDKSGLPNDRFSAERPEGSISTLTIQRTEQRDSAMYRCASSLLQEGFEKLFFGSGTQLSVL.

This clonotype occurred many times. V usage is TRBV27 and J usage is TRBJ2-1; D may correspond to TRBD1 or TRBD2 (5 bases each). This CDR3 comprises 15 residues. The ends were cut back, 6 bases at V and 5 bases at J, with 17 bases in the middle. Per the germline V gene, CDR1 is MNHEY and CDR2 is SMNVEV (reference sequence). The CDR3 here is CASSRGGIGDNEQFF. CDR3 bases: TGTGCCAGCAGCCGGGGCGGAATTGGCGACAATGAGCAGTTCTTC.

Remarks on this clonotype: A read error may account for a junction end that differs from germline. This chain connects TRBV7-2 to TRBJ2-5; D could derive from TRBD1 or TRBD2 (5 bases each). Germline values: CDR1 SGHTA, CDR2 FQGNSA. CDR3 length equals 14 residues. CDR3 loop: CASSLVRDLGTRYF. For the CDR3, the DNA is TGTGCCAGCAGCTTAGTTCGGGACCTCGGGACCCGGTACTTC. The full variable domain, rest sourced from reference TRBV7-2 and TRBJ2-5, is GAGVSQSPSNKVTEKGKDVELRCDPISGHTALYWYRQSLGQGLEFLIYFQGNSAPDKSGLPSDRFSAERTGGSVSTLTIQRTQQEDSAVYLCASSLVRDLGTRYFGPGTRLLVL.

In this sample, this clonotype turned up a few times. This sequence joins TRBV20-1 and TRBJ2-5; D is undetermined. There are 11 residues in the CDR3. Between the trimmed V and J ends, which lost 4 bases and 5 bases, there was a span of 8 bases. Germline V gives CDR1 DFQATT, CDR2 SNEGSKA (reference sequence). The CDR3 loop reads CSATPGETQYF. The CDR3 nucleotides read TGCAGTGCTACCCCTGGCGAGACCCAGTACTTC.

The chain joins TRBV5-6 to TRBJ2-7; 7 nucleotides line up with TRBD1. Germline V gene lookup returns CDR1 SGHDT and CDR2 YYEEEE. V was clipped by 0 bases and J by 6 bases; unmatched bases: 6. The CDR3 extends over 14 amino acids. CDR3 in DNA: TGTGCCAGCAGCTTGGGACAGGGATCTATCGAGCAGTACTTC. As protein: CASSLGQGSIEQYF. Supplemented by reference TRBV5-6 and TRBJ2-7, the full variable domain reads DAGVTQSPTHLIKTRGQQVTLRCSPKSGHDTVSWYQQALGQGPQFIFQYYEEEERQRGNFPDRFSGHQFPNYSSELNVNALLLGDSALYLCASSLGQGSIEQYFGPGTRLTVT.

At least ten counts were recorded for this clonotype. This chain connects TRBV7-2 to TRBJ1-1; D gene uncertain. This CDR3 is built from 13 residues. The ends were cut back, 5 bases at V and 2 bases at J, with 9 bases in the middle. Germline assignment: CDR1 SGHTA and CDR2 FQGNSA. This CDR3 reads CASSRALNTEAFF. The CDR3 coding sequence is TGTGCCAGCAGCCGGGCCCTAAACACTGAAGCTTTCTTT.

The table lists this clonotype with many counts. The V call is TRBV9, the J call TRBJ2-6; D is uncertain. The CDR3 is made up of 12 amino acids. Germline CDR1 reads SGDLS; CDR2 reads YYNGEE. The ends were cut back, 4 bases at V and 6 bases at J, with 5 bases in the middle. CDR3 DNA sequence: TGTGCCAGCAGCCTCCAGGCCAACGTCCTGACTTTC. It specifies CASSLQANVLTF.

A few counts support this clonotype. The chain couples TRBV5-1 to TRBJ2-5; no clear D gene. The CDR3 sequence is 12 residues long. Germline values: CDR1 SGHRS, CDR2 YFSETQ. Trimming shortened V by 6 bases and J by 4 bases, and 10 bases separated the two germline ends. The DNA for the CDR3 is TGCGCCAGCAATACTAACCGAGAGACCCAGTACTTC. It specifies CASNTNRETQYF.

This clonotype came up many times. The gene calls are TRBV7-3 and TRBJ2-1; perhaps TRBD1 as D (6 bases). Trimming took 5 bases from V and 7 from J, leaving 12 bases between them. Per the germline V gene, CDR1 is SGHTA and CDR2 is FQGTGA. The CDR3 covers 13 residues. CDR3 nucleotides: TGTGCCAGCAGCCAACAGGGCGGTAATGAGCAGTTCTTC. This translates into CASSQQGGNEQFF.

This clonotype has a count of ten or more. This chain joins TRBV3-1 and TRBJ2-5; TRBD1 is a possible D gene (5 bases). V gave up 6 bases and J gave up 0 bases, with 11 bases separating them. CDR1 LGHDT and CDR2 YNNKEL come from the germline V gene (reference sequence). This CDR3 spans 14 amino acids. The CDR3 loop is CASRIDSNQETQYF. The CDR3 DNA is TGTGCCAGCAGGATAGACAGCAACCAAGAGACCCAGTACTTC.

This clonotype was counted at least ten times. The chain links TRBV7-2 to TRBJ2-5; D not certain. Germline V gives CDR1 SGHTA, CDR2 FQGNSA. The CDR3 sequence is 14 residues long. Trimming took 0 bases from V and 6 from J, leaving 11 bases between them. DNA of the CDR3: TGTGCCAGCAGCTTAGCGGACGGCCCGAAGACCCAGTACTTC. Its translation is CASSLADGPKTQYF.

This clonotype appeared a few times. The gene calls are TRBV5-5 and TRBJ1-5, with D perhaps TRBD1 (6 bases). The CDR3 has 16 residues. V lost 3 bases and J 3 bases, leaving 16 bases between the germline ends. Germline V gene lookup returns CDR1 SGHKS and CDR2 YYEKEE (reference sequence). For the CDR3, the DNA is TGTGCCAGCAGCTCGGGGAGCGGACAGTTCAATCAGCCCCAGCATTTT. This encodes CASSSGSGQFNQPQHF. Variable domain in full (rest from reference TRBV5-5 and TRBJ1-5): DAGVTQSPTHLIKTRGQQVTLRCSPISGHKSVSWYQQVLGQGPQFIFQYYEKEERGRGNFPDRFSARQFPNYSSELNVNALLLGDSALYLCASSSGSGQFNQPQHFGDGTRLSIL.

This clonotype has at least ten counts. The chain couples TRBV7-8 to TRBJ1-6; D perhaps matches TRBD1 (5 bases). V lost 6 bases, J lost 7 bases, and 13 bases lay in between. Germline-derived CDR1 and CDR2 are SGHVS and FQNEAQ. This CDR3 has 14 amino acids. In DNA form, the CDR3 reads TGTGCCAGCAGAACCGGGACGGAAAATTCACCCCTCCACTTT. Protein product: CASRTGTENSPLHF.

This clonotype occurred many times. The chain carries TRBV20-1 and TRBJ2-1, with TRBD1 as a possible D gene (6 bases). This CDR3 is 13 amino acids long. CDR1 is DFQATT, CDR2 SNEGSKA, per germline (reference sequence). V lost 6 bases, J lost 6 bases, and 15 bases lay in between. The CDR3 region is CSAHETGGNEQFF. The CDR3 DNA follows: TGCAGTGCCCACGAGACAGGAGGCAATGAGCAGTTCTTC.

This clonotype occurred many times. The V and J genes are TRBV6-5 and TRBJ2-1; TRBD2 aligns across 10 bases. V gave up 5 bases and J gave up 2 bases; unmatched junction bases: 3. This CDR3 comprises 15 residues. Germline V lookup: CDR1 MNHEY, CDR2 SVGAGI. In DNA, the CDR3 is TGTGCCAGCAGTCCTAGCGGGGGACCCTACAATGAGCAGTTCTTC. Its translation is CASSPSGGPYNEQFF.

This clonotype was recorded a few times. The chain recombines TRBV4-2 with TRBJ2-1, with 15 bases matching TRBD2. Looked up from germline, CDR1 is LGHNA and CDR2 is YNFKEQ. The V gene end was trimmed by 0 bases and the J gene end by 9 bases; junction bases not matched to a gene: 9. The CDR3 loop spans 18 amino acids. The CDR3 here is CASSQDPGLAGGPGEQFF. CDR3 sequence (DNA): TGTGCCAGCAGCCAAGACCCTGGACTAGCGGGGGGGCCAGGTGAGCAGTTCTTC.

This clonotype was picked up many times. The chain has TRBV24-1 and TRBJ2-5, with a possible D match to TRBD1 (5 bases). The germline V and J ends were trimmed by 4 bases and 2 bases, with 22 bases remaining between them. CDR1 is KGHDR and CDR2 is SFDVKD in the germline V gene. The length of the CDR3 is 18 residues. Here the CDR3 reads CATSEEIKTDRGQETQYF. In DNA form, the CDR3 reads TGTGCCACCAGTGAGGAGATAAAGACCGATAGGGGTCAAGAGACCCAGTACTTC.

This clonotype was seen only a few times. V and J are TRBV7-9 and TRBJ2-7; TRBD2 matches at 10 bases. Germline loops: CDR1 SEHNR, CDR2 FQNEAQ (reference sequence). This CDR3 is 14 amino acids long. V dropped 1 base and J dropped 7; count of bases not matched to a gene: 4. CDR3 in amino acids: CASSLERTSGEQYF. Here the CDR3 DNA reads TGTGCCAGCAGCTTAGAAAGGACTAGCGGTGAGCAGTACTTC.

DNA of the CDR3: TGTGCCAGCAGCGTTGGGACTTTTTACGAGCAGTACGTC. It specifies CASSVGTFYEQYV. The chain carries TRBV7-9 and TRBJ2-7, with a possible D match to TRBD2 (6 bases). Germline V gene lookup returns CDR1 SEHNR and CDR2 FQNEAQ (reference sequence). This CDR3 contains 13 residues. V lost 5 bases, J lost 4 bases, and 12 bases lay in between.

This clonotype was counted ten times or more. V and J are TRBV7-2 and TRBJ2-3; TRBD1 might be the D (6 bases). The germline V gene has CDR1 SGHTA and CDR2 FQGNSA. The CDR3 consists of 15 residues. Trimming took 2 bases from V and 0 from J, leaving 9 bases between them. CDR3 protein: CASSLMRGSTDTQYF. The CDR3 DNA sequence: TGTGCCAGCAGCTTAATGAGGGGGAGCACAGATACGCAGTATTTT.